This record concerns one T cell receptor (beta chain) sequence. The target antigen is unknown. The sample belongs to a study of blood T cells in healthy people across ages. Individuals who donated were healthy Caucasians from Russia aged about 6 to 95. With a J-beta primer mix and a sample-barcoded 5' primer, a second PCR ran about 6 to 11 cycles. TCRdb re-called the 5' RACE reads through MiXCR, storing one row per CDR3 protein. The table includes about 1.4 million distinct CDR3 sequences, approximately 59% detected once. The V and J ends lost 4 bases and 5 bases respectively, with 9 bases between them. This CDR3 has 12 residues. Notes on the study in general: Older age went with lower TCR beta diversity per million T cells, in a roughly linear way. Changes seen in expanded clonotypes were possibly confounded by donor CMV status left unknown. Unsorted PBMCs blocked a conclusive comparison of naive and antigen-experienced cells.

The chain couples TRBV12-3 or TRBV12-4 to TRBJ2-7; weak D call: TRBD2 (5 bases). Sequences were obtained from blood. This TCR was sampled from a young man in good health. The CDR3, as DNA: TGTGCCAGCAGTTACGCGGGCCACGAGCAGTACTTC. This encodes CASSYAGHEQYF.